This passage covers 7 T cell receptor beta chains from one sample sequenced in a study of blood T cell repertoires in COVID-19. Measured with immunoSEQ multiplex PCR; TCRdb has only the in-frame clones, and not every one. The sample holds around 30,000 clones, around 83% seen once. What was sequenced was peripheral blood. These receptors were collected from a human donor in a cohort sampled during active COVID-19.

This chain links TRBV6-5 with TRBJ2-7, with D possibly matching TRBD1 (5 bases). Trimming removed 6 bases from V and 5 bases from J, with 14 bases in between. CDR1 is MNHEY, CDR2 SVGAGI, per germline. This CDR3 spans 13 amino acids. The CDR3 DNA reads TGTGCCAGCAGCAGGGTGAGGTCTCACGAGCAGTACTTC. It translates to CASSRVRSHEQYF.

V gene TRBV3-1 (or the pseudogene TRBV3-2) combines with J gene TRBJ2-1; D is unresolved. Germline values: CDR1 LGHDT, CDR2 YNNKEL (reference sequence). CDR3 length: 12 residues. With 3 bases removed from V and 6 bases from J, the gap between germline ends came to 6 bases. CDR3 protein: CASSHAGNEQFF. The CDR3 DNA reads as TGTGCCAGCAGCCACGCCGGCAATGAGCAGTTCTTC.

The V gene is TRBV5-6, the J gene TRBJ1-4; 9 bases match TRBD1. J lost 8 bases, V lost 4 bases, and 6 bases had no gene match. From germline, CDR1 is SGHDT and CDR2 YYEEEE. CDR3 length: 14 amino acids. CDR3 in DNA: TGTGCCAGCAGCGTCGACAGGGGGGTCGAAAAACTGTTTTTT. Translated, it gives CASSVDRGVEKLFF. Based on the CDR3 plus reference TRBV5-6 and TRBJ1-4, the full variable domain is DAGVTQSPTHLIKTRGQQVTLRCSPKSGHDTVSWYQQALGQGPQFIFQYYEEEERQRGNFPDRFSGHQFPNYSSELNVNALLLGDSALYLCASSVDRGVEKLFFGSGTQLSVL.

CDR3 sequence: CASSGAGGQGPKEQFF. The DNA of the CDR3 is TGTGCCAGCAGTGGTGCCGGGGGACAGGGCCCAAAGGAGCAGTTCTTC. The V gene is TRBV25-1, the J gene TRBJ2-1, with TRBD1 identical over 9 bases. CDR3 length equals 16 residues. Germline assignment: CDR1 MGHDK and CDR2 SYGVNS. J was trimmed by 10 bases and V by 4 bases; bases with no gene match: 14.

The chain joins TRBV6-2 or TRBV6-3 to TRBJ1-1, with D uncertain. The germline V gene has CDR1 MNHEY and CDR2 SVGEGT. V dropped 6 bases and J dropped 5 bases, with 16 bases sitting between them. CDR3 size: 14 residues. CDR3: CASSSGFLGTEAFF. The CDR3 region has the DNA TGTGCCAGCAGCTCGGGGTTCCTGGGGACTGAAGCTTTCTTT.

This sequence joins TRBV4-3 and TRBJ1-2, with a possible D match to TRBD1 (5 bases). Per germline, CDR1 LGHNA and CDR2 YSLEER. Trimming took 0 bases from V and 6 from J, leaving 26 bases between them. The CDR3 sequence is 19 residues long. DNA for the CDR3: TGCGCCAGCAGCCAAGACCCGACATCCCAAAGGGGATGGGCAAATGGCTACACCTTC. This encodes CASSQDPTSQRGWANGYTF.

The J gene is TRBJ1-5, the V gene TRBV19, with a tentative D call TRBD1 (5 bases). The CDR3 sequence is 16 residues long. Germline V gives CDR1 LNHDA, CDR2 SQIVND (reference sequence). The V and J ends lost 2 bases and 5 bases respectively, with 16 bases between them. CDR3 region: CASSILQGIIYQPQHF. The CDR3 nucleotides are TGTGCCAGTAGTATACTGCAGGGAATAATTTATCAGCCCCAGCATTTT.